This TCR beta chain was found in a study of cytomegalovirus exposure and HLA in healthy donors. A multiplex PCR was run with 60 Vbeta primers and 13 Jbeta primers. The protocol was immunoSEQ multiplex PCR, while the TCRdb copy is restricted to in-frame clones and leaves out a portion. The sample carries approximately 120,000 clones, roughly 80% recorded once. The TCR sequence derives from a female donor in good health and CMV-seronegative. The specimen was PBMCs.

The CDR3 loop reads CASSLAGVQETQYF. The DNA for the CDR3 is TGCGCCAGCAGCTTGGCGGGGGTCCAAGAGACCCAGTACTTC. The V and J genes are TRBV5-1 and TRBJ2-5; possibly TRBD2 for D (6 bases). Trimming pared 0 bases from V and 1 base from J, leaving 7 bases between. This CDR3 contains 14 residues. Per germline, CDR1 SGHRS and CDR2 YFSETQ.